These 18 T cell receptor beta chains were sequenced from one sample in a study of blood T cell repertoires in COVID-19. The table came from immunoSEQ multiplex PCR; TCRdb's copy has only in-frame clones and leaves some out. This sample has around 58,000 clones; 88% occur once, and the top ten carry around 4.5%. Sequencing was done on a sample of peripheral blood. These receptors were collected from a human donor in a cohort sampled during active COVID-19.

V and J are TRBV29-1 and TRBJ1-3, with D possibly TRBD1 on 6 matching bases. V lost 4 bases and J lost 0, with 16 bases in between. The germline V gene has CDR1 SQVTM and CDR2 ANQGSEA. The CDR3 contains 16 residues. The CDR3, as DNA: TGCAGCGTTGGGGTCTTGGACAGCAACTCTGGAAACACCATATATTTT. Encoded protein: CSVGVLDSNSGNTIYF.

V is TRBV5-5 and J is TRBJ2-4, with D tentatively TRBD1 (6 bases). The CDR3 is made up of 18 amino acids. Deletions cut 3 bases from V and 1 base from J, with 20 bases between. Germline V gene data show CDR1 as SGHKS and CDR2 as YYEKEE (reference sequence). The CDR3 spells CASSSQLRGAMAKNIQYF. The DNA of the CDR3 is TGTGCCAGCAGCTCTCAACTCAGGGGAGCCATGGCCAAAAACATTCAGTACTTC.

The chain carries TRBV5-8 and TRBJ1-1, with TRBD1 matching over 7 bases. V was pared by 3 bases and J by 1 base, with 3 bases of the junction left unmatched. The CDR3 sequence is 14 residues long. The germline V gene encodes CDR1 SGHTS and CDR2 YDEGEE. The DNA for the CDR3 is TGTGCCAGCAGCTACAGGGGACAGAACACTGAAGCTTTCTTT. Encoded protein: CASSYRGQNTEAFF.

CDR3 loop: CASSKRKQGKNTEAFF. As DNA, the CDR3 is TGTGCCAGCAGCAAAAGGAAACAGGGCAAGAACACTGAAGCTTTCTTT. The chain combines TRBV21-1 with TRBJ1-1; the table gives TRBD1 as D, unverified against the DNA. TRBV21-1 is a known pseudogene. The CDR3 has 16 amino acids.

This rearrangement joins TRBV7-2 to TRBJ2-2; D is possibly TRBD1 (6 bases). Germline-derived CDR1 and CDR2 are SGHTA and FQGNSA. The V gene lost 6 bases and the J gene lost 1 base, with 18 bases spanning the gap. CDR3 length: 17 amino acids. This CDR3 is CASSYLLVGQNTGELFF. The CDR3 bases are TGTGCCAGCAGTTACCTCCTTGTGGGACAGAACACCGGGGAGCTGTTTTTT.

Only one count was recorded for this clone. The rearrangement links TRBV20-1 to TRBJ2-2; maybe TRBD1 (5 bases). CDR1 and CDR2 (germline): DFQATT, SNEGSKA (reference sequence). V lost 1 base to trimming and J lost 9 bases, with 6 bases between them. This CDR3 contains 11 residues. The CDR3 DNA reads as TGCAGTGCTAGAGGACAGAGGGAGCTGTTTTTT. Translated: CSARGQRELFF.

The chain couples TRBV29-1 to TRBJ2-7; 9 bases agree with TRBD1. This CDR3 contains 14 residues. Trimming at V came to 5 bases and at J to 5 bases, leaving 10 bases not matched to a gene. Germline loops: CDR1 SQVTM, CDR2 ANQGSEA. Here the CDR3 DNA reads TGCAGCGTTTGTTGGTCGGACAGGGGCCACGAGCAGTACTTC. This gives the protein CSVCWSDRGHEQYF.

Only a few counts were recorded for this clone. The chain links TRBV19 to TRBJ1-5; tentatively, D is TRBD1 (6 bases). The CDR3 runs to 13 residues. CDR1 is LNHDA and CDR2 is SQIVND in the germline V gene (reference sequence). Trimming shortened V by 10 bases and J by 2 bases, and 12 bases separated the two germline ends. The CDR3 DNA reads TGTGCCACCGCGGACAGACGCAATCAGCCCCAGCATTTT. Translated: CATADRRNQPQHF. Full variable domain (outside the CDR3, taken from reference TRBV19 and TRBJ1-5): DGGITQSPKYLFRKEGQNVTLSCEQNLNHDAMYWYRQDPGQGLRLIYYSQIVNDFQKGDIAEGYSVSREKKESFPLTVTSAQKNPTAFYLCATADRRNQPQHFGDGTRLSIL.

The chain is built from TRBV11-2 and TRBJ2-3, with 12 bases fitting TRBD2. Germline V lookup: CDR1 SGHAT, CDR2 FQNNGV. With V trimmed by 7 bases and J by 0 bases, 14 bases remained unmatched. The CDR3 totals 19 residues. CDR3 nucleotides: TGTGCCAGCATCTCAACGGGGCTAGCGGGGGGGTCAAGCACAGATACGCAGTATTTT. Encoded protein: CASISTGLAGGSSTDTQYF. Drawing the rest from reference TRBV11-2 and TRBJ2-3, the complete variable domain is EAGVAQSPRYKIIEKRQSVAFWCNPISGHATLYWYQQILGQGPKLLIQFQNNGVVDDSQLPKDRFSAERLKGVDSTLKIQPAKLEDSAVYLCASISTGLAGGSSTDTQYFGPGTRLTVL.

The chain joins TRBV6-5 to TRBJ2-4, with TRBD2 identical over 11 bases. The germline gives CDR1 MNHEY, CDR2 SVGAGI. Trimming cost V 4 bases and J 6 bases; bases outside gene matches: 5. The CDR3 sequence is 15 residues long. The CDR3 nucleotides are TGTGCCAGCAGTTTAGCGGGGGGGCCGGGAAACATTCAGTACTTC. Translated: CASSLAGGPGNIQYF.

The CDR3 DNA reads as TGTGCCAGCAGCCGACAGAGTAGTTACTACGAGCAGTACTTC. This encodes CASSRQSSYYEQYF. V gene TRBV14 combines with J gene TRBJ2-7; D perhaps matches TRBD1 (5 bases). Germline CDR1 is SGHDN and CDR2 is FVKESK. CDR3 length: 14 residues. Trimming stripped 4 bases from V and 3 bases from J, with 13 bases between.

The rearrangement joins TRBV6-5 to TRBJ1-4, with a possible D match to TRBD1 (6 bases). In germline, CDR1 is MNHEY, CDR2 SVGAGI. The CDR3 loop spans 15 amino acids. Trimming took 6 bases from V and 1 from J, leaving 12 bases between them. CDR3 region: CASSSQGKTNEKLFF. CDR3 sequence (DNA): TGTGCCAGCAGCTCACAGGGTAAAACTAATGAAAAACTGTTTTTT.

The chain couples TRBV11-2 to TRBJ2-2; D is possibly TRBD2 (5 bases). The CDR3 has 14 amino acids. V was cut by 5 bases and J by 6 bases, with 13 bases left in between. Germline CDR1 is SGHAT and CDR2 is FQNNGV. CDR3 region: CASSPRSGSGELFF. The CDR3 coding sequence is TGTGCCAGCAGCCCAAGGTCGGGATCCGGGGAGCTGTTTTTT.

The J gene is TRBJ1-5, the V gene TRBV19; the match to TRBD1 covers 12 bases. The CDR3 is made up of 17 amino acids. J gave up 1 base and V 3 bases, and 4 bases lay outside the gene matches. CDR1 and CDR2 from the germline V gene are LNHDA and SQIVND (reference sequence). The chain's CDR3 is CASSIGDRGLSNQPQHF. CDR3 coding DNA: TGTGCCAGTAGTATCGGGGACAGGGGGCTAAGCAATCAGCCCCAGCATTTT.

The gene calls are TRBV2 and TRBJ1-1; perhaps TRBD1 as D (5 bases). CDR1 and CDR2 from the germline V gene are SNHLY and FYNNEI. V lost 4 bases and J 4 bases, leaving 16 bases between the germline ends. The CDR3 loop spans 15 amino acids. CDR3 in DNA: TGTGCCAGCAGTGCTACGACAGTCGGTGGCACTGAAGCTTTCTTT. Protein product: CASSATTVGGTEAFF.

The chain joins TRBV19 to TRBJ1-5, with 7 nucleotides matching TRBD1. Per germline, CDR1 LNHDA and CDR2 SQIVND (reference sequence). Unmatched junction bases numbered 8, after V lost 7 bases and J lost 5 bases. The CDR3 totals 14 residues. CDR3: CASTKGQQYQPQHF. CDR3 nucleotide sequence: TGTGCCAGTACCAAGGGACAGCAATATCAGCCCCAGCATTTT.

CDR3 in amino acids: CASSAYRATTGELFF. The CDR3 DNA is TGTGCCAGCAGCGCTTACAGGGCAACCACCGGGGAGCTGTTTTTT. The rearrangement links TRBV21-1 to TRBJ2-2; the DNA was not compared with TRBD1, the D call given in the table. TRBV21-1 corresponds to a pseudogene. The CDR3 length is 15 residues.

This clone is a singleton in its sample. The rearrangement links TRBV19 to TRBJ1-5; D is unclear. V was cut by 4 bases and J by 1 base, with 11 bases left in between. The CDR3 runs to 15 residues. From germline, CDR1 is LNHDA and CDR2 SQIVND (reference sequence). The CDR3 is CASSTQLGSNQPQHF. The CDR3 DNA reads TGTGCCAGTAGTACACAGCTCGGAAGCAATCAGCCCCAGCATTTT.